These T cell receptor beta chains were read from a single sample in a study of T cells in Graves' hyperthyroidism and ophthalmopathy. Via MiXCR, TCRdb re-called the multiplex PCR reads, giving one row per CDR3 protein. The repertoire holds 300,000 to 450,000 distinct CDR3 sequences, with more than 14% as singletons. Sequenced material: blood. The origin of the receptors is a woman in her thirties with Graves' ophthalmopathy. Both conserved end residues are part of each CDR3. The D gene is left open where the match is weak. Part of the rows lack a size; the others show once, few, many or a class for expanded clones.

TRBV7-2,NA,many,CASSPIVLSGANVLTF
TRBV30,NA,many,CAWSVLQETQYF
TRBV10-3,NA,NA,CAISLDNDNEQFF
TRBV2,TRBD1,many,CASSKDRDQPQHF
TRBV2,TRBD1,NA,CASSGGQGAGKLFF
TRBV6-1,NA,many,CAAARGLSYEQYF
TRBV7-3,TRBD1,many,CASSLWGGTGDNEQFF
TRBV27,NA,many,CASAGRGNQPQHF
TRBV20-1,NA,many,CSATLTDTQYF
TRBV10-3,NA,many,CAISEGGGLNEQFF
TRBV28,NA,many,CASSLRGGPNYGYTF
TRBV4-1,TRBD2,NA,CASSLSGGAHYNEQFF
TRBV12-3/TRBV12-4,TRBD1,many,CASSQRQGASNEAFF
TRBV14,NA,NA,CASSQDLTFGHRRYSGNTIYF
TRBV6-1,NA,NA,CASSDPVGGVNEKLFF
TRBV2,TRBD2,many,CASTPRRGGETQYF
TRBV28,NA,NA,CASSKLTEAFF
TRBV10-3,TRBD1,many,CAISNPGQGIHEQYF
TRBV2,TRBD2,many,CASTSGGAGETQYF
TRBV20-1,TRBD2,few,CSATGTSGGTWIYEQYF
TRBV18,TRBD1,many,CASSPDRVRNTIYF
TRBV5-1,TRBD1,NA,CASSYDRAADEKLFF
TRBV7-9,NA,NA,CASSLGTGSGANVLTF